This entry features one TCR beta chain sequence. This sample is part of a study of OX40 agonist ivuxolimab in advanced cancers. Data came from immunoSEQ multiplex PCR; TCRdb stores just in-frame clones and leaves some out. The sample includes around 100,000 clones, approximately 91% of them seen just once. The CDR3 loop spans 13 amino acids. Germline loops: CDR1 MNHEY, CDR2 SMNVEV (reference sequence). Trimming took 6 bases from V and 2 from J, leaving 11 bases between them. This sequence joins TRBV27 and TRBJ2-7; tentative D call: TRBD1 (6 bases). The sequence derives from an adult with an advanced solid tumor such as melanoma, head and neck, liver or kidney cancer. Source: CD4+ or CD8+ T cells sorted from blood, taken in a trial of the OX40 agonist ivuxolimab. Here the CDR3 reads CASSSYRAYEQYF. In DNA, the CDR3 is TGTGCCAGCAGCTCCTACAGGGCCTACGAGCAGTACTTC.